The 8 T cell receptor beta chains listed next were all sequenced from one sample in a study of T-cell memory formation after mild COVID-19. TCRdb re-called the 5' RACE reads with MiXCR, one entry per CDR3 protein. Here the sample spans 410,000 or so distinct CDR3 sequences, roughly a quarter being singletons. The sample taken for sequencing was PBMCs or a T cell subset sorted from them (not recorded which). The receptors derive from an adult woman who had mild COVID-19 (a few samples of this study predate the infection). Cell type and time point are not known.

This clonotype was counted between two and nine times. The rearrangement links TRBV6-5 to TRBJ1-1; D gene unclear. The germline V gene has CDR1 MNHEY and CDR2 SVGAGI. V was pared by 6 bases and J by 5 bases, with 13 bases between. The CDR3 loop spans 13 amino acids. The CDR3 loop reads CASSHELWTEAFF. CDR3 nucleotide sequence: TGTGCCAGCAGCCACGAGTTATGGACTGAAGCTTTCTTT.

This clonotype was recorded at least ten times. The rearrangement joins TRBV7-3 to TRBJ2-1, with D possibly being TRBD2 (5 bases). CDR1 is SGHTA, CDR2 FQGTGA, per germline. Trimming took off 5 bases at V and 6 bases at J, with 11 bases between the two ends. This CDR3 is built from 13 residues. The CDR3 is CASSPGGLNEQFF. The CDR3 DNA reads as TGTGCCAGCAGCCCCGGCGGACTCAATGAGCAGTTCTTC.

The V and J genes are TRBV14 and TRBJ2-7, with D unclear. The germline V gene has CDR1 SGHDN and CDR2 FVKESK. The CDR3 spans 13 residues. V lost 5 bases, J lost 6 bases, and 14 bases lay in between. DNA of the CDR3: TGTGCCAGCAGCAGGGCTGTTTTGGGCGAGCAGTACTTC. Its protein is CASSRAVLGEQYF.

This clonotype was counted between two and nine times. V usage is TRBV7-6 and J usage is TRBJ2-3; TRBD1 aligns across 9 bases. Trimming at V came to 3 bases and at J to 4 bases, leaving 5 bases not matched to a gene. There are 15 residues in the CDR3. In germline, CDR1 is SGHVS, CDR2 FNYEAQ. CDR3 region: CASSLRRQGADTQYF. CDR3 DNA: TGTGCCAGCAGCTTGCGTCGACAGGGGGCAGATACGCAGTATTTT.

The J gene is TRBJ2-2, the V gene TRBV9; TRBD1 might be the D (6 bases). The length of the CDR3 is 18 residues. V shed 4 bases and J shed 5 bases, with 24 bases lying between them. CDR1 and CDR2 from the germline V gene are SGDLS and YYNGEE. The CDR3: CASSPSRDTFGMTGELFF. The CDR3 DNA follows: TGTGCCAGCAGCCCGTCCCGGGACACATTCGGTATGACCGGGGAGCTGTTTTTT. Full variable domain (outside the CDR3, taken from reference TRBV9 and TRBJ2-2): DSGVTQTPKHLITATGQRVTLRCSPRSGDLSVYWYQQSLDQGLQFLIQYYNGEERAKGNILERFSAQQFPDLHSELNLSSLELGDSALYFCASSPSRDTFGMTGELFFGEGSRLTVL.

The sample holds a few counts of this clonotype. This rearrangement joins TRBV7-3 to TRBJ2-2; D is uncertain. This CDR3 is 11 amino acids long. Germline CDR1 is SGHTA and CDR2 is FQGTGA. The CDR3 coding sequence is TGTGCGCGTGGAAGTACCGGGGAGCTGTTTTTT. It is translated as CARGSTGELFF.

A few counts support this clonotype. The rearrangement uses TRBV7-6 and TRBJ2-7; 7 nucleotides line up with TRBD1. The CDR3 totals 14 residues. Germline assignment: CDR1 SGHVS and CDR2 FNYEAQ. Losses at the gene ends were 1 base for V and 2 bases for J; bases not matched to a gene: 2. Here the CDR3 DNA reads TGTGCCAGCAGCTTAGGGGACAGTCCCTACGAGCAGTACTTC. Protein product: CASSLGDSPYEQYF.

This clonotype was detected only a few times. The rearrangement links TRBV29-1 to TRBJ2-5, with a tentative D call TRBD2 (5 bases). Germline values: CDR1 SQVTM, CDR2 ANQGSEA. Trimming took 4 bases from V and 3 from J, leaving 12 bases between them. This CDR3 is 13 amino acids long. In DNA, the CDR3 is TGCAGCGTTGTGCCAGCGGACGAAGAGACCCAGTACTTC. Amino acid sequence: CSVVPADEETQYF.